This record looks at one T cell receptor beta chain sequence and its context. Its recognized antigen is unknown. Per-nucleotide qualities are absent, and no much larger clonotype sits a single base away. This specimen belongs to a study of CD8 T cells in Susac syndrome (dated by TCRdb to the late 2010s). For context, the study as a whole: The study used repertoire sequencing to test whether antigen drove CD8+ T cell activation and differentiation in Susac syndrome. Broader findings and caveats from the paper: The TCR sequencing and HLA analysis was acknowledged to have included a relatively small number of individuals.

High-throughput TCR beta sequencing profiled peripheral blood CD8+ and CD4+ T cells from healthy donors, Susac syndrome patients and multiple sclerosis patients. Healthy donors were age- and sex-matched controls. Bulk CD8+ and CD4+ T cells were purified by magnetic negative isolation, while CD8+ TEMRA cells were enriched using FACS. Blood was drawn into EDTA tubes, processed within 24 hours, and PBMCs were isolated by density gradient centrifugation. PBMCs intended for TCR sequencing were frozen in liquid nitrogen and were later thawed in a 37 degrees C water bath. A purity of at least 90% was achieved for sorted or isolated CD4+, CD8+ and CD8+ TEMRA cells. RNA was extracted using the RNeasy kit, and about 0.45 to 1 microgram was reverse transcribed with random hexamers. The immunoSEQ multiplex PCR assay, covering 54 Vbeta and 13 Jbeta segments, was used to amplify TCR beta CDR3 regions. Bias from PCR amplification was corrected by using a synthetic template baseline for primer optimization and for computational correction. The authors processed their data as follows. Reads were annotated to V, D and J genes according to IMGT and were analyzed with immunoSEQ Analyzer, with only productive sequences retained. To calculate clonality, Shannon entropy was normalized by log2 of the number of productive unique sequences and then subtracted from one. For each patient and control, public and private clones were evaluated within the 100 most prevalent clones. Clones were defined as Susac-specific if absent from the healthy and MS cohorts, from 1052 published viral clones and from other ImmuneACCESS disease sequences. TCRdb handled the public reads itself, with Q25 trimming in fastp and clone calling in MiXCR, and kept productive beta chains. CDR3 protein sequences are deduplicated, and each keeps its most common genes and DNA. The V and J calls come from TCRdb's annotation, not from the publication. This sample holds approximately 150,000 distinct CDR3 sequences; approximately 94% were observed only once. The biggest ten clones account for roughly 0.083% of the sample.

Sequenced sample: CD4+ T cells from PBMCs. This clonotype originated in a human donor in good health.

For the CDR3, the sequence is CASSLQRMLSYEQYF. DNA sequence: TGTGCCAGCAGTTTACAGCGGATGCTCTCCTACGAGCAGTACTTC. The sequence links TRBV12-3 or TRBV12-4 to TRBJ2-7; TRBD2 is a possible D gene, resting on 5 matching bases. Deletion took 2 bases off V and 0 bases off J, with a span of 11 bases between the germline ends. From cysteine to phenylalanine, the CDR3 is 15 amino acids long. Only the CDR3 region is kept as DNA, spanning 45 bases read in frame from base 1.